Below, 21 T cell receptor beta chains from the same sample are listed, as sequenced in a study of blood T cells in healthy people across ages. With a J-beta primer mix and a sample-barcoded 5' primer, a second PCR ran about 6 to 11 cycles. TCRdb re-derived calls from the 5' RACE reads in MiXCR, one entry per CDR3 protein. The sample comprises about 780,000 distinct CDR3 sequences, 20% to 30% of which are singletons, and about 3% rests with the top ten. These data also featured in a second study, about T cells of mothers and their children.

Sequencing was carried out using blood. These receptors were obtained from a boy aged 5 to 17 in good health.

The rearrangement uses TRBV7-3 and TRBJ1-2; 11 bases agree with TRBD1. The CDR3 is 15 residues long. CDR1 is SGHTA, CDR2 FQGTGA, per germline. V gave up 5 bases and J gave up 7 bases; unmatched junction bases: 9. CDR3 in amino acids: CASSPNSGTGGGYTF. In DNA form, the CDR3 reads TGTGCCAGCAGCCCCAACAGCGGGACAGGGGGTGGCTACACCTTC.

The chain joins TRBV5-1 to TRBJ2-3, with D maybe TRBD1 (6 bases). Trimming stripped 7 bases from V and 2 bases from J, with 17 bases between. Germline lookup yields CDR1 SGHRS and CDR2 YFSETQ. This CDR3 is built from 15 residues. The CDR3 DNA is TGCGCCAGCCGCGGGCAGGGACACAACACAGATACGCAGTATTTT. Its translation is CASRGQGHNTDTQYF.

The DNA for the CDR3 is TGTGCCATCAGTGAGGAGGGGGAACGAGAGACCCAGTACTTC. Its protein is CAISEEGERETQYF. The chain joins TRBV10-3 to TRBJ2-5; perhaps TRBD1 as D (6 bases). Germline lookup yields CDR1 ENHRY and CDR2 SYGVKD. Trimming took 2 bases from V and 4 from J, leaving 11 bases between them. The CDR3 runs 14 residues.

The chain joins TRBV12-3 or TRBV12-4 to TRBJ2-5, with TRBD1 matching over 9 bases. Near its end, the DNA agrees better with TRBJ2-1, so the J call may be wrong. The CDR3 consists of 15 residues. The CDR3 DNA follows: TGTGCCAGCAGCCCCCGGGACAGGGCAGCGGATGAGCAGTTCTTC. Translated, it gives CASSPRDRAADEQFF.

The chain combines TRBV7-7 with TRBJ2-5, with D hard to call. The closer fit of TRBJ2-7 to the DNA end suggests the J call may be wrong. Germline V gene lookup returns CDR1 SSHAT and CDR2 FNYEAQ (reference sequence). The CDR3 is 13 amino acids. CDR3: CASSLSEAGEQYF. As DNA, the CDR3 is TGTGCCAGCAGCCTCTCCGAAGCTGGCGAGCAGTACTTC.

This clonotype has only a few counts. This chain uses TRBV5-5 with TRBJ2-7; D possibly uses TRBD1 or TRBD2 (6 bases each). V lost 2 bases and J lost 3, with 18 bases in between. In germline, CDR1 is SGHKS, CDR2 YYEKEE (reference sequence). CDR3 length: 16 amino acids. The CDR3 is CASSFGGGRGFYEQYF. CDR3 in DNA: TGTGCCAGCAGCTTCGGAGGGGGGCGGGGATTCTACGAGCAGTACTTC.

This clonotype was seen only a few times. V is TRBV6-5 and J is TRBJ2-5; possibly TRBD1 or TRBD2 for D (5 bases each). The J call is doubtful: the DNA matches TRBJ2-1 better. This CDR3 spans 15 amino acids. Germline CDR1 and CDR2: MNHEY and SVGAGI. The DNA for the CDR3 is TGTGCCAGCAGCCCCGGGACCCTGACCTACAATGAGCAGTTCTTC. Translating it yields CASSPGTLTYNEQFF.

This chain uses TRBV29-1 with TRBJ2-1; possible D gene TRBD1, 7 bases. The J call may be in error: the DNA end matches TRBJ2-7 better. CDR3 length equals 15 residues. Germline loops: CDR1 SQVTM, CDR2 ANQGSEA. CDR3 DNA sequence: TGCAGCGTTGAGAGACAGGGAGGTCAGGGCTACGAGCAGTACTTC. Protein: CSVERQGGQGYEQYF.

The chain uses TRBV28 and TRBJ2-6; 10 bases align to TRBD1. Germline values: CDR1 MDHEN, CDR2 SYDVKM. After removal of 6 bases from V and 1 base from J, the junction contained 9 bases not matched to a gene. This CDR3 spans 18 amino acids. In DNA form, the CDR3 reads TGTGCCAGCAGCAGCGGACAGGGGGGCCTATCTGGGGCCAACGTCCTGACTTTC. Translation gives CASSSGQGGLSGANVLTF. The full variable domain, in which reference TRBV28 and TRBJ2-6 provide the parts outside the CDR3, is DVKVTQSSRYLVKRTGEKVFLECVQDMDHENMFWYRQDPGLGLRLIYFSYDVKMKEKGDIPEGYSVSREKKERFSLILESASTNQTSMYLCASSSGQGGLSGANVLTFGAGSRLTVL.

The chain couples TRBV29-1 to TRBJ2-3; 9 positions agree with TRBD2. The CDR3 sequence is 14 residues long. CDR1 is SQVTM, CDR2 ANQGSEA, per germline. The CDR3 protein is CITTGTSLTDTQYF. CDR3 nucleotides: TGCATCACGACCGGGACTAGCTTAACAGATACGCAGTATTTT.

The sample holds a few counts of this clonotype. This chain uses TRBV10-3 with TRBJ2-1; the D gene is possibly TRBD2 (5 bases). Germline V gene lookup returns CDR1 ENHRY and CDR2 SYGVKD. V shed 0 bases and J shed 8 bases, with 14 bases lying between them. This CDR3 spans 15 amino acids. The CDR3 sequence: CAISESTARRHEQFF. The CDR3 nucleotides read TGTGCCATCAGTGAGTCTACCGCCAGGAGGCATGAGCAGTTCTTC.

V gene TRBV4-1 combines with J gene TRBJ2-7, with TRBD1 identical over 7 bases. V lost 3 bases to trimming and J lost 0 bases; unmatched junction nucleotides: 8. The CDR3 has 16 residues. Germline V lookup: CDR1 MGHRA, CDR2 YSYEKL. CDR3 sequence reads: CASSQVQGPSSYEQYF. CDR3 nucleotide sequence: TGCGCCAGCAGCCAGGTACAGGGGCCCTCCTCCTACGAGCAGTACTTC.

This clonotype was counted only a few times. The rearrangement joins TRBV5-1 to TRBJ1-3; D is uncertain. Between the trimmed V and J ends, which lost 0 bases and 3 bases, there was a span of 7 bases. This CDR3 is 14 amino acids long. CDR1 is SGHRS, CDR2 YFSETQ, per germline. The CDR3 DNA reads TGCGCCAGCAGCTTGGGGGCGCTTGGAAACACCATATATTTT. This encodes CASSLGALGNTIYF.

CDR3 region: CASSLPGDYSNQPQHF. The CDR3 DNA reads as TGTGCCAGCAGTTTACCAGGGGACTATAGCAATCAGCCCCAGCATTTT. This sequence joins TRBV12-3 or TRBV12-4 and TRBJ1-5; TRBD1 might be the D (6 bases). CDR3 size: 16 residues. The V end lost 2 bases, the J end lost 0 bases, and 11 bases lay between the germline ends.

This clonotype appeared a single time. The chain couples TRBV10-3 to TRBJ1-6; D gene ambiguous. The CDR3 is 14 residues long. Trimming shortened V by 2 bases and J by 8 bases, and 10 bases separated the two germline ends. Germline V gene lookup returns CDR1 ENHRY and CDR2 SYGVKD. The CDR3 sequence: CAISEPPGDSPLHF. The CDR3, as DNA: TGTGCCATCAGTGAGCCACCCGGTGATTCACCCCTCCACTTT.

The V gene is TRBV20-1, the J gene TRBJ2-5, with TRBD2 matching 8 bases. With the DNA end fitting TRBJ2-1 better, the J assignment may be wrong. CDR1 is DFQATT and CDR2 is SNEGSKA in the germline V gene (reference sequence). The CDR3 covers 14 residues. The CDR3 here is CSARAGRGGNEQFF. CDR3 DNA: TGCAGTGCTAGAGCTGGCCGGGGGGGCAATGAGCAGTTCTTC.

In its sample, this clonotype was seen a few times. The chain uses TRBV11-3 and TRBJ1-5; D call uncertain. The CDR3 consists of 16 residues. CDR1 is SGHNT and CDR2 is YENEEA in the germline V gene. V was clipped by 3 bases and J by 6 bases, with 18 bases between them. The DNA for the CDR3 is TGTGCCAGCAGCTTGCTGGTGAGGGCTGTAGGTCAGCCCCAGCATTTT. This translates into CASSLLVRAVGQPQHF.

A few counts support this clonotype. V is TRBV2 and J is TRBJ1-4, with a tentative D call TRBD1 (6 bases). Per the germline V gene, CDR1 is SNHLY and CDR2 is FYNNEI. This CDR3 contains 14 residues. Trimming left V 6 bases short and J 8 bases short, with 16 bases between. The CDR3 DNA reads TGTGCCAGCAGCCCCGGACAGATCAGCGAAAAACTGTTTTTT. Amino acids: CASSPGQISEKLFF.

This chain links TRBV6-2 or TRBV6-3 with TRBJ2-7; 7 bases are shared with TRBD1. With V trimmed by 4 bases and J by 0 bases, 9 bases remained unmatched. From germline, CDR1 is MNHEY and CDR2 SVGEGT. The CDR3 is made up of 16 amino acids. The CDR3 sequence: CASSSDRTSLSYEQYF. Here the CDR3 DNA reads TGTGCCAGCAGTTCGGACAGGACGAGTCTCTCCTACGAGCAGTACTTC.

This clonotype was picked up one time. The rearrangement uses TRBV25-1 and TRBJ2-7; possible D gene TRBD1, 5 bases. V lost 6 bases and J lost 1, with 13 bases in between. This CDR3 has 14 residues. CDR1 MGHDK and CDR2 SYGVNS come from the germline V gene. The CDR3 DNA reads TGTGCCAGCAGGGGGCACGGGTGGTCCTACGAGCAGTACTTC. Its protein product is CASRGHGWSYEQYF.

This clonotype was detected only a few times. In DNA, the CDR3 is TGTGCCCCCCAAGGAGGTCGGGGGGGCAATCAGCCCCAGCATTTT. This gives the protein CAPQGGRGGNQPQHF. The rearrangement uses TRBV10-3 and TRBJ1-5; tentative D call: TRBD1 (5 bases). Trimming cost V 11 bases and J 2 bases, with 19 bases left between them. From germline, CDR1 is ENHRY and CDR2 SYGVKD. CDR3 length equals 15 residues.